These 29 T cell receptor beta chains were sequenced from one sample in a study of CD8 T cells in Susac syndrome. Reverse transcription of roughly 0.45 to 1 ug RNA used random hexamers. TCRdb recomputed calls from the immunoSEQ multiplex PCR reads with MiXCR, one row per CDR3 protein. This table holds approximately 210,000 distinct CDR3 sequences, 94% found once. Sequencing was done on a sample of CD4+ T cells from PBMCs. Receptors originate from a human donor with Susac syndrome.

The chain employs TRBV30 and TRBJ1-2; D gene uncertain. Germline CDR1 and CDR2: GTSNPN and SVGIG (reference sequence). The germline V and J ends were trimmed by 5 bases and 4 bases, with 20 bases remaining between them. The CDR3 is 15 amino acids. The CDR3 is CAWGDRPAYVYGYTF. The CDR3 DNA sequence: TGTGCCTGGGGGGATCGACCGGCGTACGTCTATGGCTACACCTTC.

V gene TRBV12-3 or TRBV12-4 combines with J gene TRBJ1-1; D remains unclear. V lost 3 bases, J lost 6 bases, and 8 bases lay in between. The CDR3 extends over 12 amino acids. CDR3 nucleotides: TGTGCCAGCAGTTTTTGGCCATCTGAAGCTTTCTTT. The encoded protein is CASSFWPSEAFF.

The J gene is TRBJ1-6, the V gene TRBV30; no clear D gene. The CDR3 is made up of 15 amino acids. Trimming cost V 3 bases and J 1 base, with 10 bases left between them. Looked up from germline, CDR1 is GTSNPN and CDR2 is SVGIG (reference sequence). CDR3 nucleotide sequence: TGTGCCTGGAGGTTGGACGGATCCTATAATTCACCCCTCCACTTT. Translated: CAWRLDGSYNSPLHF.

The chain employs TRBV30 and TRBJ1-3, with D maybe TRBD1 (5 bases). The CDR3 extends over 13 amino acids. The germline CDR1 and CDR2 sequences are GTSNPN and SVGIG (reference sequence). V was cut by 4 bases and J by 4 bases, with 11 bases left in between. The CDR3: CAWTYRGGNTIYF. CDR3 in DNA: TGTGCCTGGACCTACCGGGGCGGAAACACCATATATTTT.

The CDR3 is CAIRTSGYTDTQYF. The CDR3 nucleotides read TGTGCCATCAGGACTAGCGGTTACACAGATACGCAGTATTTT. The chain links TRBV10-3 to TRBJ2-3, with 9 positions matching TRBD2. J lost 2 bases, V lost 6 bases, and 3 bases had no gene match. The length of the CDR3 is 14 residues. CDR1 and CDR2 from the germline V gene are ENHRY and SYGVKD.

This rearrangement joins TRBV29-1 to TRBJ2-7, with TRBD1 matching over 8 bases. Germline V gives CDR1 SQVTM, CDR2 ANQGSEA. The ends lost 1 base at V and 0 bases at J; junction bases unmatched: 8. The CDR3 loop spans 16 amino acids. In nucleotides, the CDR3 is TGCAGCGTTGAAGGCTCCCGGGACAGGAGCTCCTACGAGCAGTACTTC. Protein product: CSVEGSRDRSSYEQYF.

V usage is TRBV12-3 or TRBV12-4 and J usage is TRBJ1-2, with unresolved D. There are 13 residues in the CDR3. V shed 3 bases and J shed 8 bases, with 13 bases lying between them. CDR3 coding DNA: TGTGCCAGCAGTTTGTCAGGCCAGAGGGGCTACACCTTC. It encodes CASSLSGQRGYTF.

This chain joins TRBV3-1 and TRBJ2-7, with D unresolved. CDR3 length equals 14 residues. Germline V gene lookup returns CDR1 LGHDT and CDR2 YNNKEL (reference sequence). The V end was cut by 0 bases, the J end by 0 bases, with 6 bases between. CDR3 sequence reads: CASSQEAVSYEQYF. The DNA of the CDR3 is TGTGCCAGCAGCCAAGAGGCAGTCTCCTACGAGCAGTACTTC.

The rearrangement uses TRBV29-1 and TRBJ2-3, with D possibly being TRBD1 (6 bases). Germline V gives CDR1 SQVTM, CDR2 ANQGSEA. The CDR3 sequence is 13 residues long. The ends were cut back, 8 bases at V and 3 bases at J, with 15 bases in the middle. CDR3 loop: CSITPGQTDTQYF. The CDR3 DNA follows: TGCAGCATCACTCCGGGACAAACAGATACGCAGTATTTT.

This clonotype was counted a single time. V gene TRBV20-1 combines with J gene TRBJ1-1; tentative D call: TRBD1 (5 bases). Germline loops: CDR1 DFQATT, CDR2 SNEGSKA (reference sequence). V was cut by 8 bases and J by 0 bases, with 10 bases left in between. The CDR3 totals 12 residues. CDR3 residues: CSRQRMNTEAFF. The CDR3 DNA reads as TGCAGTAGACAGAGGATGAACACTGAAGCTTTCTTT.

The gene calls are TRBV6-5 and TRBJ1-2; 10 bases align to TRBD1. The CDR3 runs 14 residues. Germline assignment: CDR1 MNHEY and CDR2 SVGAGI. V was pared by 5 bases and J by 4 bases, with 4 bases of the junction left unmatched. CDR3 amino acids: CASSPGQGSYGYTF. The CDR3 DNA sequence: TGTGCCAGCAGTCCGGGACAGGGGAGCTATGGCTACACCTTC.

The gene calls are TRBV5-4 and TRBJ1-2; D remains unclear. This CDR3 is 16 amino acids long. CDR1 is SGHNT, CDR2 YYREEE, per germline (reference sequence). V was pared by 4 bases and J by 2 bases, with 18 bases between. CDR3 region: CASSGRQTVENYGYTF. CDR3 nucleotides: TGTGCCAGCAGCGGCCGGCAGACGGTTGAAAACTATGGCTACACCTTC.

A note on this clonotype: The junction does not match germline at one end; this may be a read error. The V and J genes are TRBV12-3 or TRBV12-4 and TRBJ1-3; TRBD1 aligns across 8 bases. The CDR3 contains 11 residues. For the CDR3, the DNA is TGTGCCAGCAGTCTATCGGGACAGGCCTACTTT. Translation gives CASSLSGQAYF.

This chain links TRBV12-3 or TRBV12-4 with TRBJ2-7, with TRBD2 as a possible D gene (5 bases). Trimming cost V 2 bases and J 1 base, with 12 bases left between them. The CDR3 covers 15 residues. The CDR3 nucleotides read TGTGCCAGCAGTTTAAGTCTAAGGAGGTCCTACGAGCAGTACTTC. The encoded protein is CASSLSLRRSYEQYF.

The sample holds a few counts of this clonotype. The CDR3 protein is CSGGTSGTQGETQYF. DNA for the CDR3: TGCAGCGGGGGGACTAGCGGCACTCAAGGAGAGACCCAGTACTTC. V is TRBV29-1 and J is TRBJ2-5; TRBD2 agrees at 11 bases. The CDR3 is 15 amino acids. The V gene's germline CDR1 is SQVTM and CDR2 ANQGSEA. Trimming cost V 7 bases and J 4 bases; bases outside gene matches: 11.

This clonotype was counted a single time. The chain carries TRBV12-3 or TRBV12-4 and TRBJ2-6; the D is unclear. The CDR3 has 13 amino acids. Trimming stripped 7 bases from V and 4 bases from J, with 8 bases between. The CDR3 sequence is CASTTRGANVLTF. CDR3 bases: TGTGCCAGCACGACCCGGGGGGCCAACGTCCTGACTTTC.

In this sample, this clonotype turned up once. The chain joins TRBV2 to TRBJ2-5; TRBD1 agrees at 8 bases. In germline, CDR1 is SNHLY, CDR2 FYNNEI. This CDR3 is 15 amino acids long. With 7 bases clipped from V and 5 bases from J, the junction kept 12 bases outside the gene matches. The CDR3 is CASTRQGPVGETQYF. CDR3 in DNA: TGTGCCAGCACGAGACAGGGGCCGGTAGGGGAGACCCAGTACTTC.

The chain combines TRBV14 with TRBJ1-3, with no clear D. V dropped 0 bases and J dropped 4 bases, with 13 bases sitting between them. Germline V CDR1 and CDR2: SGHDN, FVKESK. The length of the CDR3 is 16 residues. The CDR3 protein is CASSQDLPGSGNTIYF. DNA of the CDR3: TGTGCCAGCAGCCAAGATCTGCCCGGGAGCGGAAACACCATATATTTT.

For the CDR3, the DNA is TGTGCCAGCAGCTTATCTCGGGAGAGCTCCTACAATGAGCAGTTCTTC. This codes for CASSLSRESSYNEQFF. This chain links TRBV7-3 with TRBJ2-1, with a possible D match to TRBD2 (6 bases). The CDR3 is 16 residues long. Between the trimmed V and J ends, which lost 2 bases and 0 bases, there was a span of 11 bases. Germline V gene lookup returns CDR1 SGHTA and CDR2 FQGTGA.

The genes are TRBV18 and TRBJ1-1; a weak D match, TRBD1 (6 bases). This CDR3 comprises 13 residues. V was pared by 10 bases and J by 3 bases, with 15 bases between. Germline CDR1 and CDR2: KGHSH and LQKENI. The CDR3: CATRQAEDTEAFF. CDR3 nucleotides: TGTGCCACCCGACAGGCTGAGGACACTGAAGCTTTCTTT. Supplemented by reference TRBV18 and TRBJ1-1, the full variable domain reads NAGVMQNPRHLVRRRGQEARLRCSPMKGHSHVYWYRQLPEEGLKFMVYLQKENIIDESGMPKERFSAEFPKEGPSILRIQQVVRGDSAAYFCATRQAEDTEAFFGQGTRLTVV.

In its sample, this clonotype was seen a few times. The V gene is TRBV20-1, the J gene TRBJ1-6; TRBD1 aligns across 8 bases. Trimming cost V 4 bases and J 0 bases; bases outside gene matches: 5. The CDR3 has 16 amino acids. The germline V gene encodes CDR1 DFQATT and CDR2 SNEGSKA (reference sequence). This chain's CDR3 is CSAKTGGSSYNSPLHF. The CDR3, as DNA: TGCAGTGCTAAAACAGGGGGTAGCTCCTATAATTCACCCCTCCACTTT.

The chain combines TRBV1 with TRBJ2-1; TRBD2, the table's D call, lacks a check against the DNA. TRBV1 is termed a pseudogene. The CDR3 extends over 18 amino acids. The CDR3 sequence: CTSSQSLPWLAGNDEQFF. The CDR3 bases are TGCACCAGCAGCCAATCCCTGCCCTGGTTAGCGGGGAACGATGAGCAGTTCTTC.

V usage is TRBV4-3 and J usage is TRBJ2-7; TRBD2 is a possible D gene (6 bases). The germline gives CDR1 LGHNA, CDR2 YSLEER. The CDR3 contains 16 residues. The V end lost 0 bases, the J end lost 0 bases, and 12 bases lay between the germline ends. The CDR3, as DNA: TGCGCCAGCAGCCAAGATTTAGGAGGGAGCTCCTACGAGCAGTACTTC. Amino acid sequence: CASSQDLGGSSYEQYF.

The chain couples TRBV9 to TRBJ1-3; 7 bases map to TRBD1. J lost 2 bases, V lost 3 bases, and 2 bases had no gene match. This CDR3 has 14 residues. Germline V gene lookup returns CDR1 SGDLS and CDR2 YYNGEE. The DNA for the CDR3 is TGTGCCAGCAGCGCTGGACAGGCTGGAAACACCATATATTTT. It codes for CASSAGQAGNTIYF.

The chain has TRBV29-1 and TRBJ2-7; tentative D call: TRBD1 (6 bases). The CDR3 contains 13 residues. Germline CDR1 and CDR2: SQVTM and ANQGSEA. Trimming shortened V by 7 bases and J by 4 bases, and 17 bases separated the two germline ends. CDR3 residues: CSALQGSEYEQYF. Written as DNA, the CDR3 is TGCAGCGCCCTACAGGGTTCCGAATACGAGCAGTACTTC.

The chain combines TRBV6-5 with TRBJ1-4; 9 bases match TRBD1. Germline CDR1 and CDR2: MNHEY and SVGAGI. This CDR3 is built from 15 residues. Unmatched junction bases numbered 8, after V lost 7 bases and J lost 5 bases. In nucleotides, the CDR3 is TGTGCCAGCAAGACCCGGGACAGGGCGAATGAAAAACTGTTTTTT. Translation: CASKTRDRANEKLFF.

This chain joins TRBV20-1 and TRBJ1-5; TRBD1 might be the D (5 bases). Germline CDR1 and CDR2: DFQATT and SNEGSKA (reference sequence). Trimming left V 4 bases short and J 6 bases short, with 19 bases between. The CDR3 runs 15 residues. The CDR3 DNA reads TGCAGTGCTAAACTCGGGGCCGCCATGGGTCAGCCCCAGCATTTT. This codes for CSAKLGAAMGQPQHF.

The chain joins TRBV20-1 to TRBJ2-5, with a weak D call TRBD1 (6 bases). The ends were cut back, 0 bases at V and 9 bases at J, with 20 bases in the middle. The CDR3 spans 15 residues. Germline V lookup: CDR1 DFQATT, CDR2 SNEGSKA (reference sequence). CDR3 DNA sequence: TGCAGTGCTAGAGAGGGGGCTAGGGGGTCCAACTCCCAGTACTTC. It translates to CSAREGARGSNSQYF.

The chain carries TRBV7-2 and TRBJ2-3, with 8 positions matching TRBD2. This CDR3 comprises 15 residues. CDR1 is SGHTA and CDR2 is FQGNSA in the germline V gene. V shed 3 bases and J 2 bases; nucleotides not matched to a gene: 4. This chain's CDR3 is CASSFSGDSTDTQYF. For the CDR3, the DNA is TGTGCCAGCAGCTTTAGCGGGGACTCCACAGATACGCAGTATTTT.